This TCR beta chain was obtained from a study of esophageal squamous cell carcinoma under preoperative chemotherapy. The ends were cut back, 2 bases at V and 8 bases at J, with 11 bases in the middle. Germline CDR1 and CDR2: SGHDT and YYEEEE. CDR3 length equals 14 residues. Time point here: after preoperative PTX-NDP chemotherapy. TCRdb redid the calling of the PCR reads with MiXCR, one entry per CDR3 protein. The repertoire holds about 20,000 distinct CDR3 sequences, with around 42% as singletons. The TCR originated in a human donor with esophageal squamous cell carcinoma. The donor label of this sample is uncertain. Sample acquisition took place from a patient given preoperative chemotherapy. The rearrangement uses TRBV5-6 and TRBJ1-6; the D is unclear. The CDR3: CASSFGRADSPLHF. The CDR3 coding sequence is TGTGCCAGCAGCTTCGGTAGGGCAGATTCACCCCTCCACTTT.